This TCR beta chain derives from a study of beta chain features in type 1 diabetes. Germline-derived CDR1 and CDR2 are GTSNPN and SVGIG (reference sequence). The junction had 5 bases not matched to a gene; V was cut back by 2 bases and J by 4 bases. CDR3 length equals 16 residues. In regard to this clone: The antigen remains undetermined.

Regarding the study as a whole: TCRB CDR3s were moderately but significantly shorter in Type 1 diabetes patients in all four CD4+ subsets.

The study reverse transcribed the entire isolated RNA, so it sequenced expressed TCRB transcripts. The table came from immunoSEQ multiplex PCR; TCRdb's copy has only in-frame clones and leaves some out. The sample gives 400,000 or so clones, roughly a tenth of which show up once; around 0.66% is in the top ten. The sample consisted of central memory CD4+ T cells from blood. The chain couples TRBV30 to TRBJ2-3; 14 bases agree with TRBD2. This clonotype was obtained from a man under 40 with type 1 diabetes. Here the CDR3 DNA reads TGTGCCTGGAGTAAAGGGACTAGCGGGAGAGCAGATACGCAGTATTTT. It yields the protein CAWSKGTSGRADTQYF.